Listed here are 2 T cell receptor beta chains from one sample, sequenced in a study of T cells in women clearing cervical HPV infection. Profiled with immunoSEQ multiplex PCR; TCRdb holds only in-frame clones, not every one. This table lists around 21,000 clones. The material sequenced was blood buffy coat. The receptors originated from a woman between 18 and 70 years old with a cervical HPV16 infection that either progressed to CIN3+ or cleared (not recorded which).

About this clone: The CDR3 is cut off 3 residues early in the read; its end comes from the germline J gene. The chain links TRBV19 to TRBJ1-1; 7 bases are shared with TRBD1. Germline trimming cut 4 bases from V and 0 bases from J; bases unmatched to any gene: 5. In germline, CDR1 is LNHDA, CDR2 SQIVND (reference sequence). The CDR3 totals 15 residues. CDR3 DNA (partial): TGTGCCAGTAGTACCGCGGGACAGCTGAACACTGAA. As protein: CASSTAGQLNTE. The whole CDR3 sequence reads CASSTAGQLNTEAFF.

With respect to this clone: The CDR3 extends 3 residues past the end of the read, so its final part is completed from the germline J gene. V and J are TRBV5-1 and TRBJ2-3; 8 bases match TRBD2. Germline V gene data show CDR1 as SGHRS and CDR2 as YFSETQ. Losses at the gene ends were 4 bases for V and 4 bases for J; bases not matched to a gene: 8. This CDR3 has 15 residues. The sequenced CDR3 bases are TGCGCCAGCAGCGGTAGGAGCGGGGGTCCAGATACG. Its translation is CASSGRSGGPDT. The CDR3 in its entirety is CASSGRSGGPDTQYF.